The 17 T cell receptor beta chains reported below all come from one sample, sequenced in a study of CXCR3-negative and CXCR3-positive naive CD8 T cells. With UMI labels, 5' RACE was used to prepare the TRB cDNA libraries. TCRdb reprocessed the 5' RACE reads, with one entry per CDR3 protein and no DNA. Recorded for this sample: some 38,000 distinct CDR3 sequences. The sequenced sample consisted of memory CD8+ T cells from blood. The receptors come from a human donor in good health. Some clones in this sample may be carry-over from other donors' samples.

The rearrangement links TRBV4-3 to TRBJ2-2; with no DNA, the TCRdb D assignment of TRBD1 cannot be verified. There are 15 residues in the CDR3. Germline lookup yields CDR1 LGHNA and CDR2 YSLEER. CDR3 in amino acids: CASSGRTGYTGELFF.

The chain has TRBV7-9 and TRBJ1-4. CDR1 is SEHNR and CDR2 is FQNEAQ in the germline V gene (reference sequence). This CDR3 has 12 amino acids. The CDR3 reads CASSLSREKLFF.

The CDR3: CSARVGLTEQYF. The V gene is TRBV20-1, the J gene TRBJ2-7; the TRBD2 assignment by TCRdb is unverifiable without DNA. Looked up from germline, CDR1 is DFQATT and CDR2 is SNEGSKA (reference sequence). CDR3 length: 12 amino acids.

The V gene is TRBV12-3 or TRBV12-4, the J gene TRBJ2-6. The CDR3 extends over 18 amino acids. The CDR3 here is CASSLAILETSGANVLTF.

This chain's CDR3 is CASSADLNSPLHF. The chain is built from TRBV2 and TRBJ1-6. The CDR3 has 13 amino acids. Germline V gene lookup returns CDR1 SNHLY and CDR2 FYNNEI.

This CDR3 is CASSTGGGEQYF. The V and J genes are TRBV5-1 and TRBJ2-7; TCRdb proposes TRBD1, but this gene call is untestable without DNA. Per germline, CDR1 SGHRS and CDR2 YFSETQ. The CDR3 sequence is 12 residues long.

The rearrangement links TRBV3-1 to TRBJ2-7. The CDR3 extends over 13 amino acids. Germline CDR1 reads LGHDT; CDR2 reads YNNKEL (reference sequence). This CDR3 is CASSQDEEVEQYF.

CDR3 amino acids: CASSPPLGFHEQFF. The chain joins TRBV4-2 to TRBJ2-1. The CDR3 is 14 amino acids. From germline, CDR1 is LGHNA and CDR2 YNFKEQ.

The chain links TRBV25-1 to TRBJ2-7. This CDR3 contains 15 residues. CDR1 is MGHDK and CDR2 is SYGVNS in the germline V gene. The CDR3 protein is CASSESGQVAIEQYF.

The chain has TRBV28 and TRBJ2-3; absent DNA, TCRdb's TRBD1 call cannot be checked. Germline assignment: CDR1 MDHEN and CDR2 SYDVKM. This CDR3 spans 15 amino acids. The CDR3 reads CASRGSQGVTDTQYF.

The chain combines TRBV6-2 or TRBV6-3 with TRBJ2-2; TCRdb reports TRBD2, a call that lacks DNA to check it against. Germline V gives CDR1 MNHEY, CDR2 SVGEGT. The CDR3 length is 16 residues. CDR3 protein: CASSSQGLGSGGELFF.

This chain connects TRBV28 to TRBJ2-5; without DNA, the TCRdb call of TRBD1 cannot be checked. The CDR3 length is 16 residues. CDR1 and CDR2 (germline): MDHEN, SYDVKM. The CDR3: CASSLRGKSGWETQYF.

This chain connects TRBV7-2 to TRBJ2-1; TCRdb's D gene call, TRBD2, goes unchecked for lack of DNA. Germline V gene data show CDR1 as SGHTA and CDR2 as FQGNSA. The CDR3 totals 19 residues. The CDR3 sequence is CASSGSGTSGVGSYNEQFF.

V is TRBV7-9 and J is TRBJ2-2; TCRdb gives TRBD1 as the D gene, but with no DNA this cannot be confirmed. This CDR3 has 18 residues. Germline-derived CDR1 and CDR2 are SEHNR and FQNEAQ (reference sequence). The CDR3 here is CASSPAVGTEANTGELFF. The full variable domain, with the rest looked up from reference TRBV7-9 and TRBJ2-2, is DTGVSQNPRHKITKRGQNVTFRCDPISEHNRLYWYRQTLGQGPEFLTYFQNEAQLEKSRLLSDRFSAERPKGSFSTLEIQRTEQGDSAMYLCASSPAVGTEANTGELFFGEGSRLTVL.

This chain joins TRBV2 and TRBJ2-7; the TCRdb call, TRBD1, lacks DNA for checking. The CDR3 length is 13 residues. From germline, CDR1 is SNHLY and CDR2 FYNNEI. CDR3 loop: CASSDPRSYEQYF.

V and J are TRBV28 and TRBJ1-5; TCRdb picks TRBD1, but there is no DNA to check that call. Germline V gene sequence: CDR1 MDHEN, CDR2 SYDVKM. The CDR3 sequence is 14 residues long. CDR3 sequence: CASDKGTGAQPQHF.

V is TRBV7-9 and J is TRBJ1-5; no DNA is available, so the TRBD1 call from TCRdb remains unchecked. The CDR3 is 13 amino acids. Germline CDR1 is SEHNR and CDR2 is FQNEAQ (reference sequence). The CDR3: CASSLVGGQPQHF.